A selection of T cell receptor beta chains follows, all from one sample in a study of cytomegalovirus exposure and HLA in healthy donors. TCRdb keeps only in-frame clones here, not all; method: immunoSEQ multiplex PCR. Here the sample spans 150,000 to 200,000 clones, approximately 80% being singletons. Source material: PBMCs. All receptors derive from a man aged 18 to 35 in good health and CMV-seronegative. Both conserved end residues are part of each CDR3. A D gene is named only where the DNA matches it firmly. Size is omitted from some rows. Given values are once, few, many or a class for expanded clones.

-,TRBV5-1,-,TRBJ2-2,TGCGCCAGCAGCCCCGTGAACACCGGGGAGCTGTTTTTT,CASSPVNTGELFF
-,TRBV11-2,TRBD1,TRBJ2-3,TGTGCCAGCAGCTACTCGGACAGGGGAGGTATAGATACGCAGTATTTT,CASSYSDRGGIDTQYF
-,TRBV5-6,-,TRBJ1-1,TGTGCCAGCAGCTTATCGGGACTCGGAGTGAACACTGAAGCTTTCTTT,CASSLSGLGVNTEAFF
-,TRBV28,-,TRBJ2-7,TGTGCCAGCAGCCAACCGACAGAAGGGGGTTACGAGCAGTACTTC,CASSQPTEGGYEQYF
-,TRBV27,-,TRBJ1-4,TGTGCCAGCAGTTTAGGAGGGCTCCTGTTTTTT,CASSLGGLLFF
-,TRBV28,TRBD1,TRBJ2-3,TGTGCCAGCAGTTCACAGGGGCGAGGAATATCAGATACGCAGTATTTT,CASSSQGRGISDTQYF
few,TRBV4-3,TRBD2,TRBJ2-1,TGCGCCAGCAGCCAGAACCTTCTAGCGGCAGGAGAGCAGTTCTTC,CASSQNLLAAGEQFF
-,TRBV10-3,TRBD2,TRBJ2-3,TGTGCCATCAGTGAAGGACTAGCGGATGTCACAGATACGCAGTATTTT,CAISEGLADVTDTQYF
-,TRBV27,-,TRBJ1-5,TGTGCCAGCAGTTTATCGCGAAGCGGGGGCAATCAGCCCCAGCATTTT,CASSLSRSGGNQPQHF
-,TRBV7-9,-,TRBJ2-3,TGTTCCAGCAGCTTATCGGCTAGCGTCTTGGCAGATACGCAGTATTTT,CSSSLSASVLADTQYF
-,TRBV28,-,TRBJ1-1,TGTGCCAGCAGTTCCCACAGGATGGGGATAACAACTGAAGCTTTCTTT,CASSSHRMGITTEAFF